Listed below are T cell receptor beta chains from one sample, sequenced in a study of blood T cell repertoires in COVID-19. Some clones are missing from TCRdb's copy, which holds only in-frame ones; the method was immunoSEQ multiplex PCR. The sample has around 150,000 clones, approximately 84% seen once; the top ten hold over 2%. The sequencing sample was made of peripheral blood. These receptors were taken from a man in his 70s with acute or convalescent COVID-19. CDR3s include the opening cysteine and the closing phenylalanine or tryptophan. Fields, in order: D gene, V gene, J gene, clone size, CDR3 DNA, CDR3 protein. D genes are given only for firm matches. Where a row states a size, it is once, few, many or the class of an expanded clone; other rows omit it.

TRBD1,TRBV5-4,TRBJ2-7,-,TGTGCCAGCAGTTTGGGACGACAGGGGGACGAGCAGTACTTC,CASSLGRQGDEQYF
TRBD1,TRBV7-9,TRBJ1-2,-,TGTGCCAGCAGCCGCAGCGGGCAGGGGGCCCAAGGCAGGGGCTACACCTTC,CASSRSGQGAQGRGYTF
TRBD1,TRBV7-9,TRBJ1-1,-,TGTGCCAGCAGCGAAGGAGGGGGCGCGGACACTGAAGCTTTCTTT,CASSEGGGADTEAFF
TRBD2,TRBV19,TRBJ2-4,-,TGTGCCAGTGCTAGCGGGGCGAGCATAGCCAAAAACATTCAGTACTTC,CASASGASIAKNIQYF
-,TRBV6-5,TRBJ1-2,-,TGTGCCAGCAGTTACGGGGGGGCTCGGGGCTACACCTTC,CASSYGGARGYTF
TRBD1,TRBV12-3/TRBV12-4,TRBJ1-1,-,TGTGCCAGCAGCCGGGACAGGCAAGCTTTCTTT,CASSRDRQAFF
-,TRBV12-3/TRBV12-4,TRBJ2-3,-,TGTGCCAGCAGTTTGCGCAGCACAGATACGCAGTATTTT,CASSLRSTDTQYF
TRBD1,TRBV2,TRBJ2-7,few,TGTGCCAGCAGTAGGGACAGGGGGTCCTCCTACGAGCAGTACTTC,CASSRDRGSSYEQYF
TRBD1,TRBV18,TRBJ2-7,-,TGTGCCAGCTCACCCCGGATAGGGACAGTCTCCTACGAGCAGTACTTC,CASSPRIGTVSYEQYF
TRBD1,TRBV29-1,TRBJ2-3,once,TGCAGCGCTGGGACAGGGGGTGCAGATACGCAGTATTTT,CSAGTGGADTQYF
-,TRBV12-3/TRBV12-4,TRBJ1-5,few,TGTGCCAGCAGCTTAGTTATCGGGGGGCCCCAGCATTTT,CASSLVIGGPQHF
-,TRBV27,TRBJ1-2,-,TGTGCCAGCAGGAGGGCCAGCACGGGGGACTATGGCTACACCTTC,CASRRASTGDYGYTF
TRBD1,TRBV5-1,TRBJ2-2,-,TGCGCCAGCAGGTACCGGACAGGGGGCACCGGGGAGCTGTTTTTT,CASRYRTGGTGELFF
-,TRBV6-6,TRBJ2-7,-,TGTGCCAGCAGTTATAGCGACATCGTCTACGAGCAGTACTTC,CASSYSDIVYEQYF
-,TRBV19,TRBJ1-5,-,TGTGCCAGTAGTATCGGGTATCAGCCCCAGCATTTT,CASSIGYQPQHF
-,TRBV19,TRBJ2-5,-,TGTGCCAGTTCCTCACAGGGAACGAAGACCCAGTACTTC,CASSSQGTKTQYF
-,TRBV4-2,TRBJ1-6,-,TGTGCCAGCAGCCAAACCAGGGAAGACAATTCACCCCTCCACTTT,CASSQTREDNSPLHF
-,TRBV5-1,TRBJ1-1,-,TGCGCCAGCAGCTTGGAGCGGGCAGTACTGGGGGCTTTCTTT,CASSLERAVLGAFF
TRBD1,TRBV25-1,TRBJ1-2,-,TGTGCCAGCAGTGAGCCGGGACAGGGGAACTATGGCTACACCTTC,CASSEPGQGNYGYTF
TRBD1,TRBV5-1,TRBJ2-7,-,TGCGCCAGCAGCTTGGGCCCCCCCCCGGGACAGAGCGAGCAGTACTTC,CASSLGPPPGQSEQYF
TRBD1,TRBV2,TRBJ1-4,-,TGTGCCAGCAGTGCGACAGGGACTTATGAAAAACTGTTTTTT,CASSATGTYEKLFF
-,TRBV11-3,TRBJ1-3,-,TGTGCCAGCAGCTTAAGTGGAGACACCATATATTTT,CASSLSGDTIYF
-,TRBV11-2,TRBJ2-3,once,TGTGCCAGCAGCGCCCGGGTATCAACCCATACGCAGTATTTT,CASSARVSTHTQYF
TRBD2,TRBV10-3,TRBJ2-2,few,TGTGCCATCAGGAAAAATAGCGGGAGGGGGACCGGGGAGCTGTTTTTT,CAIRKNSGRGTGELFF
-,TRBV6-5,TRBJ2-2,-,TGTGCCAGCAGTTACTCGATTGGAGGTGGCACCGGGGAGCTGTTTTTT,CASSYSIGGGTGELFF
TRBD2,TRBV7-9,TRBJ2-1,-,TGTGCCAGCAGCTTAGCAGGACTAGCGGATCCCTACAATGAGCAGTTCTTC,CASSLAGLADPYNEQFF
TRBD1,TRBV3-1/TRBV3-2,TRBJ1-1,-,TGTGCCAGCAGCCTCCGGACAGGGTGGGGCACTGAAGCTTTCTTT,CASSLRTGWGTEAFF
-,TRBV4-1,TRBJ1-1,-,TGCGCCAGCAGCCAACCCCCAGGGAGACGGGACATCCAGGGGCGATACACTGAAGCTTTCTTT,CASSQPPGRRDIQGRYTEAFF
TRBD1,TRBV10-3,TRBJ1-2,-,TGTGCCATCAGTGAGGGGACAGGGGTAGATGGCTACACCTTC,CAISEGTGVDGYTF
-,TRBV19,TRBJ1-5,-,TGTGCCAGTAACCTCGGGTTTTATGGGAATCAGCCCCAGCATTTT,CASNLGFYGNQPQHF
-,TRBV20-1,TRBJ2-2,-,TGCAGTGCTAGTAGTACAATGAACACCGGGGAGCTGTTTTTT,CSASSTMNTGELFF
-,TRBV14,TRBJ1-6,-,TGTGCCAGCAGCCAAGATCTACCCAGCTACGGAGGTTCACCCCTCCACTTT,CASSQDLPSYGGSPLHF
-,TRBV5-4,TRBJ2-3,-,TGTGCCAGCAGCTTGGGTGGGGCGCGCGGCACAGATACGCAGTATTTT,CASSLGGARGTDTQYF
-,TRBV28,TRBJ2-7,few,TGTGCCAGCAGTTTAAAGGTAGGGCTAGCGCCATACGAGCAGTACTTC,CASSLKVGLAPYEQYF
-,TRBV24-1,TRBJ2-2,few,TGTGCCACCAGTGATTCTGGCAGGGGCCACACCGGGGAGCTGTTTTTT,CATSDSGRGHTGELFF
-,TRBV19,TRBJ1-5,-,TGTGCCAGTAGCGCTGGGGGGAGCAATCAGCCCCAGCATTTT,CASSAGGSNQPQHF
-,TRBV3-1/TRBV3-2,TRBJ1-2,-,TGTGCCAGCAGCCAAGACAAGCTTAGTGGCTACACCTTC,CASSQDKLSGYTF
TRBD1,TRBV28,TRBJ1-5,-,TGTGCCAGCAGTTTGCCCAGGGCAGGGGGGAACCTTGATCAGCCCCAGCATTTT,CASSLPRAGGNLDQPQHF
-,TRBV29-1,TRBJ2-3,-,TGCAGCGTTGACCAACAAGGCACAGATACGCAGTATTTT,CSVDQQGTDTQYF
-,TRBV5-8,TRBJ2-7,few,TGTGCCAGCAGCTTGGAACATGGTACCTACGAGCAGTACTTC,CASSLEHGTYEQYF
-,TRBV7-7,TRBJ2-2,-,TGTGCTAGCAGCTTAGGGGGGCTTACCGGGGAGCTGTTTTTT,CASSLGGLTGELFF
-,TRBV6-5,TRBJ2-3,-,TGTGCCAGCACCGGTCGGGGAGATACGCAGTATTTT,CASTGRGDTQYF
-,TRBV7-8,TRBJ2-3,-,TGTGCCAGCAGCTTAAGTCTAGCCGCCGCTAGCACAGATACGCAGTATTTT,CASSLSLAAASTDTQYF
TRBD1,TRBV7-9,TRBJ1-5,-,TGTGCCAGCAGCTCAGGGGGCGACGGTCAGCCCCAGCATTTT,CASSSGGDGQPQHF
-,TRBV3-1/TRBV3-2,TRBJ2-1,-,TGTGCCAGCAGCTCGGGAGCAGGAATCAATGAGCAGTTCTTC,CASSSGAGINEQFF
TRBD1,TRBV19,TRBJ1-3,-,TGTGCCAGTAGTCCGACAGGGGCTGGAAACACCATATATTTT,CASSPTGAGNTIYF
TRBD1,TRBV2,TRBJ2-7,-,TGTGCCAGCAAACAGGGGGCAAGCTCCTACGAGCAGTACTTC,CASKQGASSYEQYF
-,TRBV6-5,TRBJ2-3,-,TGTGCCAGCAGTCCCCCGGTCTCTAGCACAGATACGCAGTATTTT,CASSPPVSSTDTQYF
-,TRBV5-1,TRBJ1-1,-,TGCGCCAGCGAACCCCGTGGGGGGGGAGCAAACACTGAAGCTTTCTTT,CASEPRGGGANTEAFF
-,TRBV6-5,TRBJ1-3,-,TGTGCCAGCCAACACCGGGGCTCTGGAAACACCATATATTTT,CASQHRGSGNTIYF
-,TRBV28,TRBJ1-6,-,TGTGCCAGCAGTTTCCTGGGGGCATCTCCACCCCTCCACTTT,CASSFLGASPPLHF
-,TRBV4-1,TRBJ2-1,-,TGCGCCAGCAGCGGATTGACAGGCTACAATGAGCAGTTCTTC,CASSGLTGYNEQFF
-,TRBV27,TRBJ1-2,-,TGTGCCAGCAGTTTATCGAGCCTAGGAAATGGCTACACCTTC,CASSLSSLGNGYTF
-,TRBV13,TRBJ1-1,few,TGTGCCAGCCGCGTAGGGGGAGCATTGAACACTGAAGCTTTCTTT,CASRVGGALNTEAFF
-,TRBV7-3,TRBJ1-1,-,TGTGCCAGCAGCGCAGTTGGACCGGGGACTGAAGCTTTCTTT,CASSAVGPGTEAFF
-,TRBV18,TRBJ2-3,-,TGTGCCAGCTCAACCGGGGGCACAGATACGCAGTATTTT,CASSTGGTDTQYF
TRBD1,TRBV5-1,TRBJ2-4,once,TGCGCCAGCAGCTTGGCTGGGACAGGGCAAAACATTCAGTACTTC,CASSLAGTGQNIQYF
-,TRBV7-9,TRBJ1-1,-,TGTGCCAGCAGCTTACAGGGGAACATGAACACTGAAGCTTTCTTT,CASSLQGNMNTEAFF
TRBD2,TRBV6-7,TRBJ2-1,-,TGTGCCAGCAGTCTCCGACTAGCGGGAGGGAATGAGCAGTTCTTC,CASSLRLAGGNEQFF
-,TRBV5-1,TRBJ1-6,-,TGCGCCAGCAGCTTGGCCAACCCACAGGGCCGTTCACCCCTCCACTTT,CASSLANPQGRSPLHF